These 25 T cell receptor beta chains came from one sample sequenced in a study of blood T cell repertoires in COVID-19. Clones were read by immunoSEQ multiplex PCR, and TCRdb kept only the in-frame ones, dropping some. The table has 120,000 to 150,000 clones, 79% seen once. Sequenced sample: peripheral blood. The origin of the receptors is a man in his forties or fifties with active or convalescent COVID-19.

The rearrangement joins TRBV19 to TRBJ1-1; D is unresolved. The CDR3 is made up of 17 amino acids. V was pared by 2 bases and J by 3 bases, with 19 bases between. Looked up from germline, CDR1 is LNHDA and CDR2 is SQIVND (reference sequence). The CDR3: CASSITPLAGEDTEAFF. DNA for the CDR3: TGTGCCAGTAGTATAACTCCCCTGGCGGGAGAGGACACTGAAGCTTTCTTT.

This clone has more than one count but fewer than ten. The gene calls are TRBV21-1 and TRBJ2-3; TRBD2, the table's D call, was not compared with the DNA. TRBV21-1 counts as a pseudogene. The CDR3 loop spans 17 amino acids. CDR3: CASSKAVGRSPTDTQYF. CDR3 bases: TGTGCCAGCAGCAAAGCAGTCGGGAGGTCCCCCACAGATACGCAGTATTTT.

This clone was counted a single time. This chain links TRBV29-1 with TRBJ2-3, with D possibly being TRBD1 (6 bases). Germline V CDR1 and CDR2: SQVTM, ANQGSEA. V was shortened by 7 bases and J by 2 bases, with 10 bases between the two germline ends. This CDR3 has 12 residues. The CDR3 region has the DNA TGCAGCGGAACAGGGACCACAGATACGCAGTATTTT. Protein: CSGTGTTDTQYF.

This chain links TRBV18 with TRBJ2-7; possibly TRBD1 for D (6 bases). CDR1 and CDR2 from the germline V gene are KGHSH and LQKENI. The CDR3 sequence is 19 residues long. Trimming left V 4 bases short and J 0 bases short, with 25 bases between. CDR3 loop: CASSLGQLRQANPSYEQYF. The DNA of the CDR3 is TGTGCCAGCTCACTGGGCCAGTTGAGACAGGCGAATCCCTCCTACGAGCAGTACTTC.

The chain is built from TRBV30 and TRBJ2-7, with 8 bases fitting TRBD2. J gave up 2 bases and V 4 bases, and 4 bases lay outside the gene matches. The CDR3 contains 13 residues. Germline CDR1 reads GTSNPN; CDR2 reads SVGIG (reference sequence). The CDR3: CAWTVGGAYEQYF. The CDR3 DNA sequence: TGTGCCTGGACGGTCGGGGGGGCCTACGAGCAGTACTTC. The entire variable domain, with the rest obtained from reference TRBV30 and TRBJ2-7, is as follows: SQTIHQWPATLVQPVGSPLSLECTVEGTSNPNLYWYRQAAGRGLQLLFYSVGIGQISSEVPQNLSASRPQDRQFILSSKKLLLSDSGFYLCAWTVGGAYEQYFGPGTRLTVT.

The V gene is TRBV11-3, the J gene TRBJ2-3, with D possibly TRBD1 on 5 matching bases. Trimming removed 5 bases at V and 2 bases at J, with 11 bases between. Germline CDR1 and CDR2: SGHNT and YENEEA. The CDR3 is made up of 14 amino acids. The CDR3 is CASSTMTATDTQYF. The CDR3 DNA follows: TGTGCCAGCAGCACTATGACAGCCACAGATACGCAGTATTTT.

The rearrangement uses TRBV6-1 and TRBJ2-1; D might be TRBD2 (5 bases). V was clipped by 3 bases and J by 4 bases, with 7 bases between them. This CDR3 has 13 amino acids. CDR1 and CDR2 from the germline V gene are MNHNS and SASEGT. The CDR3 sequence is CASSDERYNEQFF. In DNA form, the CDR3 reads TGTGCCAGCAGTGACGAGCGGTACAATGAGCAGTTCTTC.

This clone was seen just once. The chain uses TRBV7-6 and TRBJ2-2; the D is unclear. CDR1 SGHVS and CDR2 FNYEAQ come from the germline V gene. Trimming pared 0 bases from V and 4 bases from J, leaving 6 bases between. The CDR3 is made up of 14 amino acids. Here the CDR3 DNA reads TGTGCCAGCAGCTTAGCGGCTAGCACCGGGGAGCTGTTTTTT. It codes for CASSLAASTGELFF.

The rearrangement joins TRBV21-1 to TRBJ2-1; no check of the table's D call, TRBD2, against the DNA was made. TRBV21-1 counts as a pseudogene. There are 16 residues in the CDR3. The CDR3 region has the DNA TGTGCCAGCAGTTTTGCCGGGACTAGCGGGAGCTATGAGCAGTTCTTC. Residues: CASSFAGTSGSYEQFF.

The chain is built from TRBV7-3 and TRBJ2-5; 10 bases are shared with TRBD2. Per germline, CDR1 SGHTA and CDR2 FQGTGA. The CDR3 length is 15 residues. V gave up 5 bases and J gave up 2 bases; unmatched junction bases: 5. CDR3 in DNA: TGTGCCAGCAGCCGGACTAGCGGTCCTCAAGAGACCCAGTACTTC. Amino acids: CASSRTSGPQETQYF.

The CDR3 DNA is TGTGCCAGCTCAGCAACCGGGGGGAGCAATCAGCCCCAGCATTTT. Translating it yields CASSATGGSNQPQHF. The chain recombines TRBV18 with TRBJ1-5, with D perhaps TRBD1 (5 bases). V gave up 5 bases and J gave up 1 base, with 12 bases separating them. This CDR3 has 15 amino acids. Germline CDR1 and CDR2: KGHSH and LQKENI.

This rearrangement joins TRBV7-2 to TRBJ2-5; TRBD2 agrees at 9 bases. V trimming: 5 bases; J trimming: 5 bases; junction bases outside the gene matches: 9. Germline CDR1 is SGHTA and CDR2 is FQGNSA. This CDR3 is built from 15 residues. CDR3 bases: TGTGCCAGCAGCCCAGGGACTAGCCTCGTGGAGACCCAGTACTTC. Translating gives CASSPGTSLVETQYF.

A few counts support this clone. The chain recombines TRBV4-1 with TRBJ1-2; the match to TRBD1 covers 8 bases. Germline V lookup: CDR1 MGHRA, CDR2 YSYEKL. Germline trimming cut 3 bases from V and 9 bases from J; bases unmatched to any gene: 21. The CDR3 is 18 amino acids. CDR3 sequence reads: CASSHHLPGPGGKRSYTF. As DNA, the CDR3 is TGCGCCAGCAGCCACCACCTCCCGGGGCCAGGGGGCAAGAGGAGCTACACCTTC.

The rearrangement joins TRBV10-3 to TRBJ2-5; D perhaps matches TRBD1 (6 bases). CDR3 length: 15 residues. Germline CDR1 ENHRY, CDR2 SYGVKD. V gave up 0 bases and J gave up 1 base, with 9 bases separating them. The CDR3 sequence is CAISESRTAQETQYF. For the CDR3, the DNA is TGTGCCATCAGTGAGTCAAGGACAGCCCAAGAGACCCAGTACTTC.

The chain employs TRBV7-3 and TRBJ2-2, with 10 positions matching TRBD2. This CDR3 region has 16 residues. Trimming at V came to 5 bases and at J to 7 bases, leaving 10 bases not matched to a gene. From germline, CDR1 is SGHTA and CDR2 FQGTGA. The CDR3 loop is CASSRAGGPGGGELFF. The CDR3 bases are TGTGCCAGCAGCCGAGCGGGAGGGCCTGGTGGCGGGGAGCTGTTTTTT.

This rearrangement joins TRBV18 to TRBJ1-5, with D possibly matching TRBD1 (5 bases). Germline V lookup: CDR1 KGHSH, CDR2 LQKENI. V dropped 5 bases and J dropped 2 bases, with 10 bases sitting between them. CDR3 length equals 14 residues. This chain's CDR3 is CASSWGGGNQPQHF. The CDR3, as DNA: TGTGCCAGCTCATGGGGGGGTGGCAATCAGCCCCAGCATTTT.

The CDR3 spells CASSQIAGTSGRVSYEQYF. In DNA form, the CDR3 reads TGTGCCAGCAGCCAAATAGCCGGGACTAGCGGGAGGGTTAGCTACGAGCAGTACTTC. The chain has TRBV3-1 (or the pseudogene TRBV3-2) and TRBJ2-7, with 16 bases identical to TRBD2. CDR1 is LGHDT, CDR2 YNNKEL, per germline (reference sequence). The CDR3 runs to 19 residues. Unmatched junction bases numbered 10, after V lost 2 bases and J lost 3 bases.

The chain has TRBV7-9 and TRBJ2-3; 7 nucleotides match TRBD1. J gave up 4 bases and V 5 bases, and 3 bases lay outside the gene matches. Germline V gene sequence: CDR1 SEHNR, CDR2 FQNEAQ (reference sequence). The CDR3 has 13 amino acids. The CDR3 region has the DNA TGTGCCAGCAGCCCGAGGGGGCCAGATACGCAGTATTTT. Encoded protein: CASSPRGPDTQYF.

The rearrangement uses TRBV19 and TRBJ1-5, with 8 nucleotides matching TRBD1. CDR1 is LNHDA and CDR2 is SQIVND in the germline V gene (reference sequence). The CDR3 runs 19 residues. Germline trimming cut 5 bases from V and 1 base from J; bases unmatched to any gene: 16. The CDR3 protein is CASSLGPGGREWSNQPQHF. The CDR3 region has the DNA TGTGCCAGTAGTTTAGGTCCAGGGGGCAGGGAGTGGAGCAATCAGCCCCAGCATTTT.

The rearrangement links TRBV7-8 to TRBJ1-1, with 8 positions matching TRBD1. The CDR3 loop spans 15 amino acids. Germline V gene data show CDR1 as SGHVS and CDR2 as FQNEAQ. V shed 5 bases and J 4 bases; nucleotides not matched to a gene: 9. In DNA form, the CDR3 reads TGTGCCAGCAGCATACAGGGGGTTGGTAGCACTGAAGCTTTCTTT. Translation: CASSIQGVGSTEAFF.

This rearrangement joins TRBV6-5 to TRBJ2-1; TRBD2 is a possible D gene (6 bases). CDR1 is MNHEY, CDR2 SVGAGI, per germline. Trimming removed 6 bases from V and 3 bases from J, with 12 bases in between. CDR3 length equals 14 residues. The CDR3 loop is CASRPGLDYNEQFF. Here the CDR3 DNA reads TGTGCCAGCAGGCCGGGACTGGACTACAATGAGCAGTTCTTC.

This clone was seen only a few times. The V call is TRBV11-2, the J call TRBJ2-1; D perhaps matches TRBD1 (5 bases). CDR3 length: 13 amino acids. V gave up 1 base and J gave up 6 bases, with 7 bases separating them. CDR1 and CDR2 (germline): SGHAT, FQNNGV. CDR3 sequence: CASSLVRANEQFF. Here the CDR3 DNA reads TGTGCCAGCAGCTTAGTCAGGGCCAATGAGCAGTTCTTC.

This rearrangement joins TRBV27 to TRBJ2-5, with 8 positions matching TRBD1. The length of the CDR3 is 15 residues. V trimming: 5 bases; J trimming: 1 base; junction bases outside the gene matches: 6. Germline V CDR1 and CDR2: MNHEY, SMNVEV (reference sequence). CDR3 DNA sequence: TGTGCCAGCAGTCAACGACAGGGGTCCCAAGAGACCCAGTACTTC. Translating it yields CASSQRQGSQETQYF.

The chain carries TRBV15 and TRBJ1-1, with 11 bases fitting TRBD1. Looked up from germline, CDR1 is LNHNV and CDR2 is YYDKDF (reference sequence). The V segment lost 5 bases and the J segment 1 base; nucleotides outside the gene matches: 6. The CDR3 loop spans 16 amino acids. CDR3 DNA: TGTGCCACCAGCCCCTGGACAGGGGGCACGAACACTGAAGCTTTCTTT. It specifies CATSPWTGGTNTEAFF.

This clone was detected only once. The V gene is TRBV7-8, the J gene TRBJ2-7, with D possibly matching TRBD2 (5 bases). The CDR3 loop spans 14 amino acids. Germline CDR1 reads SGHVS; CDR2 reads FQNEAQ. Trimming pared 1 base from V and 4 bases from J, leaving 11 bases between. The CDR3 sequence is CASSLVEGEYEQYF. Written as DNA, the CDR3 is TGTGCCAGCAGCTTAGTCGAGGGAGAATACGAGCAGTACTTC.